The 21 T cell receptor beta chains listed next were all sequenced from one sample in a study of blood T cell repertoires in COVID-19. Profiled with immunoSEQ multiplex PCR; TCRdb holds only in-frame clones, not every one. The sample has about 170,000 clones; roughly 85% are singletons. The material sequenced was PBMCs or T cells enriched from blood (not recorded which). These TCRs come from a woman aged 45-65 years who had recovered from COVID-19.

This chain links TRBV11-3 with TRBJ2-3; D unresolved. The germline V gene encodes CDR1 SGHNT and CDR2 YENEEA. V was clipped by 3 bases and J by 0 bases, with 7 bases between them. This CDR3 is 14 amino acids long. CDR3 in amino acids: CASSFETSTDTQYF. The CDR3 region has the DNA TGTGCCAGCAGCTTCGAGACTAGCACAGATACGCAGTATTTT.

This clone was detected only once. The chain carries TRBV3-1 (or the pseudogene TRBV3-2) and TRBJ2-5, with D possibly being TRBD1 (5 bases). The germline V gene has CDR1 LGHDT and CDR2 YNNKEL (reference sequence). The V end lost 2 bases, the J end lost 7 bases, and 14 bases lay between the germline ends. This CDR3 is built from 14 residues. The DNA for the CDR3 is TGTGCCAGCAGCCAATTGTCAGGGTCGGGGACCCAGTACTTC. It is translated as CASSQLSGSGTQYF.

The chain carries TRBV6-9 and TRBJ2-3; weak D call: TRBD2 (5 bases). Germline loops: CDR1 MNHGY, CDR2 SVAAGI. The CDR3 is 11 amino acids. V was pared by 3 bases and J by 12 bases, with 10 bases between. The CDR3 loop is CASSYPGTQYF. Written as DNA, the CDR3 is TGTGCCAGCAGTTACCCGGGAACTCAGTATTTT.

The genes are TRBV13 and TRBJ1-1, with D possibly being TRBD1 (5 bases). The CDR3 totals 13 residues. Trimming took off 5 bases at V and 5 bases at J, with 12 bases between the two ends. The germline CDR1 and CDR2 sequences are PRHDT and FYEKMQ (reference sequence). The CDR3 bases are TGTGCCAGCAGCCGGTTCGGGGGGACTGAAGCTTTCTTT. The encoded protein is CASSRFGGTEAFF. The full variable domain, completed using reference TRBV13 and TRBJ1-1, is AAGVIQSPRHLIKEKRETATLKCYPIPRHDTVYWYQQGPGQDPQFLISFYEKMQSDKGSIPDRFSAQQFSDYHSELNMSSLELGDSALYFCASSRFGGTEAFFGQGTRLTVV.

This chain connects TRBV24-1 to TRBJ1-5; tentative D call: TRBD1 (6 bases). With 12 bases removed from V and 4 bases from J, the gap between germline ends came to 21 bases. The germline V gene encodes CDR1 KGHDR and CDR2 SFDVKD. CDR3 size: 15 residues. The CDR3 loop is CAPVGGLFGNQPQHF. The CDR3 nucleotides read TGTGCCCCTGTCGGGGGGCTATTTGGAAATCAGCCCCAGCATTTT.

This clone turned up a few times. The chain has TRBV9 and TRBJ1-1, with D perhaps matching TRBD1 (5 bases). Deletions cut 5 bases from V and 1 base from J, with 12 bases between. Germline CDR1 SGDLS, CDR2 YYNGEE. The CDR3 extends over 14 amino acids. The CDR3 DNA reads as TGTGCCAGCAGTCGGATGGGGGGGAACACTGAAGCTTTCTTT. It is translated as CASSRMGGNTEAFF.

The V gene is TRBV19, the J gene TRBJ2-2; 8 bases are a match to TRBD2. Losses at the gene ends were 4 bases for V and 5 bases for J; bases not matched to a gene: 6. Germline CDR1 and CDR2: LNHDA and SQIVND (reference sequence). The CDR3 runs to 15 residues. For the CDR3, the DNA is TGTGCCAGTAGTACCGGTAGCGGGAAGACCGGGGAGCTGTTTTTT. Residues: CASSTGSGKTGELFF.

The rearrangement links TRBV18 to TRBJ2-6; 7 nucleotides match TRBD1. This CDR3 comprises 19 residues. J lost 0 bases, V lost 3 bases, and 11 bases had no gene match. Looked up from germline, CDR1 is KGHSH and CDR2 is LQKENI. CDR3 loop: CASSPRTGKIGSGANVLTF. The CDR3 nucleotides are TGTGCCAGCTCACCTCGGACAGGTAAAATTGGCTCTGGGGCCAACGTCCTGACTTTC.

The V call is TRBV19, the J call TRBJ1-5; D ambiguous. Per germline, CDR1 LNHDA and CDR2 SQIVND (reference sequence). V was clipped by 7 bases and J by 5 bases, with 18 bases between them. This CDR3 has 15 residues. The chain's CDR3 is CASKWLEGYDQPQHF. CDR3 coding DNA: TGTGCCAGTAAATGGCTTGAGGGATATGATCAGCCCCAGCATTTT.

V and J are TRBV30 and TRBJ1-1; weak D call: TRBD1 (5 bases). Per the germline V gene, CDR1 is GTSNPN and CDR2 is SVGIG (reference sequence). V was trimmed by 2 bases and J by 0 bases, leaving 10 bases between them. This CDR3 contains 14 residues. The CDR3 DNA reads TGTGCCTGGAGTATTGACAGCCTGAACACTGAAGCTTTCTTT. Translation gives CAWSIDSLNTEAFF.

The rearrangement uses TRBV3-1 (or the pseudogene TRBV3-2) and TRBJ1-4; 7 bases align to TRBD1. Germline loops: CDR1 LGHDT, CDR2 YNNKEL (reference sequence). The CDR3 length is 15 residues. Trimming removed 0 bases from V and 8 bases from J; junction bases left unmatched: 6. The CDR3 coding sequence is TGTGCCAGCAGCCAAGATCCGGCAGGGGGGGAAAAACTGTTTTTT. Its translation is CASSQDPAGGEKLFF.

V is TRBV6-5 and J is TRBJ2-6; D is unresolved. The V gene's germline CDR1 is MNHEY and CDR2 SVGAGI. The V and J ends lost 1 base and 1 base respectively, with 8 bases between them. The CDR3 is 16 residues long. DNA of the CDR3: TGTGCCAGCAGTTACTGGCCGGGTTCTGGGGCCAACGTCCTGACTTTC. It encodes CASSYWPGSGANVLTF.

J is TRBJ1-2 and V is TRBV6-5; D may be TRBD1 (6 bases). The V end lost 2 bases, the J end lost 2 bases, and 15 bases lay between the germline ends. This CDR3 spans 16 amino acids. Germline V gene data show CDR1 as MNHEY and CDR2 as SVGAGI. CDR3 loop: CASSYQDKRGNYGYTF. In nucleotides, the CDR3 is TGTGCCAGCAGTTACCAGGACAAAAGGGGGAACTATGGCTACACCTTC.

Here the CDR3 reads CASSPQGVRTDTQYF. CDR3 nucleotide sequence: TGTGCCAGCTCACCCCAGGGGGTGCGCACAGATACGCAGTATTTT. The gene calls are TRBV18 and TRBJ2-3; 7 bases align to TRBD1. The CDR3 spans 15 residues. Germline loops: CDR1 KGHSH, CDR2 LQKENI. V dropped 3 bases and J dropped 1; count of bases not matched to a gene: 4.

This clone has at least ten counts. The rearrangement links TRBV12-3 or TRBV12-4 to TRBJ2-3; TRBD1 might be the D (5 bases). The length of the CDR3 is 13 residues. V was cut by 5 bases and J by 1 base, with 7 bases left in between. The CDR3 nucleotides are TGTGCCAGCAGTGTACAGGGCACAGATACGCAGTATTTT. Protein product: CASSVQGTDTQYF.

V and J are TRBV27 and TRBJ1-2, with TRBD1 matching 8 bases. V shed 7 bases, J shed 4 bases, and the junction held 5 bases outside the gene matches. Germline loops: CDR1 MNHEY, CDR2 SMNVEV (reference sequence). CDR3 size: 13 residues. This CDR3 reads CASTGQAAYGYTF. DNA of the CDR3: TGTGCCAGCACGGGACAGGCGGCCTATGGCTACACCTTC.

The CDR3 bases are TGTGCCAGCAGCTTGACAGGGACTAACTATGGCTACACCTTC. Its protein is CASSLTGTNYGYTF. V gene TRBV28 combines with J gene TRBJ1-2; 7 bases are a match to TRBD1. Trimming cost V 6 bases and J 0 bases; bases outside gene matches: 4. CDR1 and CDR2 (germline): MDHEN, SYDVKM. The CDR3 sequence is 14 residues long.

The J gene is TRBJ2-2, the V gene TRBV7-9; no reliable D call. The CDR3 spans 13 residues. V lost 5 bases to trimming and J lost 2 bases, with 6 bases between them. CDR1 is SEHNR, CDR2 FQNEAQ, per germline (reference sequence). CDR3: CASSVANTGELFF. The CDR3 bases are TGTGCCAGCAGCGTGGCTAACACCGGGGAGCTGTTTTTT.

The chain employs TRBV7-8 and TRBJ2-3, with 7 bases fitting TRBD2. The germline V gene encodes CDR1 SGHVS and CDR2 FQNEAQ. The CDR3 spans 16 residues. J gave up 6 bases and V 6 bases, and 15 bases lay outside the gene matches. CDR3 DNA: TGTGCCAGCAGTCTAGTTTCTGGGATCGGGGGGGATACGCAGTATTTT. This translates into CASSLVSGIGGDTQYF.

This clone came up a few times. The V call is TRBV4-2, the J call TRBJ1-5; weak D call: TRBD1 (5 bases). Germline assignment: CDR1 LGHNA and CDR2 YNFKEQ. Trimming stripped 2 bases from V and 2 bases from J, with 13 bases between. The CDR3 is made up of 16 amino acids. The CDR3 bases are TGTGCCAGCAGCCAAAGTGAAGGGGTCGGCAATCAGCCCCAGCATTTT. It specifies CASSQSEGVGNQPQHF.

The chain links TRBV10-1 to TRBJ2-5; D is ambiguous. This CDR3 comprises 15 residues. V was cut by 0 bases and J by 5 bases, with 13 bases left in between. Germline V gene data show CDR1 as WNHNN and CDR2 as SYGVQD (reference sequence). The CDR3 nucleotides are TGCGCCAGCAGTGAGTCCCGGCAGGTCTATGAGACCCAGTACTTC. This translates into CASSESRQVYETQYF.